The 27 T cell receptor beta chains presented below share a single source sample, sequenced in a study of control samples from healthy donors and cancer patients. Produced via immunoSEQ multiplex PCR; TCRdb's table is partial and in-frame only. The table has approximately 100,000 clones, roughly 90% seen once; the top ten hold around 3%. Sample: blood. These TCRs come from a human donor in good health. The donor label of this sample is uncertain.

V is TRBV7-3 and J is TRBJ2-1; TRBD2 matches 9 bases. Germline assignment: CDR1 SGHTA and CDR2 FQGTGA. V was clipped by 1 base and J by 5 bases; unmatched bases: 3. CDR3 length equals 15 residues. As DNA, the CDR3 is TGTGCCAGCAGCTTAAGTACTAGCGGGCACAATGAGCAGTTCTTC. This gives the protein CASSLSTSGHNEQFF.

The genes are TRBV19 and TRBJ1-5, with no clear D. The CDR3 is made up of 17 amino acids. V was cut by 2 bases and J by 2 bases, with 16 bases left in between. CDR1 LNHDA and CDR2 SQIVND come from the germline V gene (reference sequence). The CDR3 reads CASSISRATAGNQPQHF. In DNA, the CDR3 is TGTGCCAGTAGTATAAGTCGGGCCACGGCGGGCAATCAGCCCCAGCATTTT.

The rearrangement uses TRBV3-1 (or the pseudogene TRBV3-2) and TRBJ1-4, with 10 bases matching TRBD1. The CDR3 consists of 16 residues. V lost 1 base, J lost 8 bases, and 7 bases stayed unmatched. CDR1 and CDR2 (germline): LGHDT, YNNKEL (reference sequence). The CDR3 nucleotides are TGTGCCAGCAGCCAAGGAGGGACAGGGGTTCGGGAAAAACTGTTTTTT. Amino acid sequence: CASSQGGTGVREKLFF.

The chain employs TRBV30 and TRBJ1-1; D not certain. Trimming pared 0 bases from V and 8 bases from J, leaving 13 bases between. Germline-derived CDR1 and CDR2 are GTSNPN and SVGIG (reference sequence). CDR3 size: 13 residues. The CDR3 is CAWSVGYIEEAFF. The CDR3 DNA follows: TGTGCCTGGAGTGTTGGTTATATTGAAGAAGCTTTCTTT.

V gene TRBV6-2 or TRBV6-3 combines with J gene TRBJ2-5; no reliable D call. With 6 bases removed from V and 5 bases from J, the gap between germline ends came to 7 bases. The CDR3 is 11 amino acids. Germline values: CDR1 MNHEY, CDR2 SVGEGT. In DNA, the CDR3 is TGTGCCAGCAGCCAGAGCGAGACCCAGTACTTC. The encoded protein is CASSQSETQYF.

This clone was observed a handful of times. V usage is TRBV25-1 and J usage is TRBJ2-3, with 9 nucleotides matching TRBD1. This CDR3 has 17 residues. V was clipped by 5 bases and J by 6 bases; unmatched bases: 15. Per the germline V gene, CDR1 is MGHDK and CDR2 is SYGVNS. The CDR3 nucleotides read TGTGCCAGCAGTATTCCGGGACAGGGAGGGGACTGGGATACGCAGTATTTT. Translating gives CASSIPGQGGDWDTQYF.

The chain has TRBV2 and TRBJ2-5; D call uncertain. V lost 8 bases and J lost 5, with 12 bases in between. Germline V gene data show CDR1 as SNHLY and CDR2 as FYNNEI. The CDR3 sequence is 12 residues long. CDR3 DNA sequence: TGTGCCAGCGCCTCAGGCTGGGAGACCCAGTACTTC. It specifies CASASGWETQYF.

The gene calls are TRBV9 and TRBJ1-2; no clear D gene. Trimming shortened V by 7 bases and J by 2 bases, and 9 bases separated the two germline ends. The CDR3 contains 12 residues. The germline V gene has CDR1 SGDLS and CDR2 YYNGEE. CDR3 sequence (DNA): TGTGCCAGCTCCGACATAAACTATGGCTACACCTTC. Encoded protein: CASSDINYGYTF.

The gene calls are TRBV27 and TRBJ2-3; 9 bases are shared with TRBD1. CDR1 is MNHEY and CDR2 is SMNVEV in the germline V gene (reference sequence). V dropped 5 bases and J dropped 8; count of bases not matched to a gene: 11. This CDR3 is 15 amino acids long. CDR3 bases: TGTGCCAGCAGTGACACCGGGACAGGGTTTCGTACGCAGTATTTT. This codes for CASSDTGTGFRTQYF.

CDR3 nucleotides: TGTGCCAGCAGTTTAATTGCGCGCGAGACCCAGTACTTC. It yields the protein CASSLIARETQYF. The chain couples TRBV12-3 or TRBV12-4 to TRBJ2-5; D is unclear. The CDR3 sequence is 13 residues long. V lost 2 bases, J lost 5 bases, and 9 bases lay in between.

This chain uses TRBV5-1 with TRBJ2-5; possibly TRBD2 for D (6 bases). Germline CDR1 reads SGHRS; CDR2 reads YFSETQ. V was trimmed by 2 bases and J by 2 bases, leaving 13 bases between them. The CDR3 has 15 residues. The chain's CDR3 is CASSFSPGTQETQYF. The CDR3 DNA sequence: TGCGCCAGCAGCTTTAGTCCCGGGACTCAAGAGACCCAGTACTTC.

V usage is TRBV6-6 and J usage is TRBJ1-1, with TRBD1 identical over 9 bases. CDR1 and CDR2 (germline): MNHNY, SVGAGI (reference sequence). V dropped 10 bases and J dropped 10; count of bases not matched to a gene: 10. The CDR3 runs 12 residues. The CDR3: CAIQGGTGTAFF. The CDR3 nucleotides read TGTGCCATCCAGGGGGGGACAGGGACAGCTTTCTTT.

CDR3 bases: TGTGCCAGCAGTAGAGGTTGGGCTGTAAGGTTCCCCCAAGAGACCCAGTACTTC. Translation gives CASSRGWAVRFPQETQYF. The rearrangement uses TRBV2 and TRBJ2-5; D not resolved. The germline V and J ends were trimmed by 5 bases and 1 base, with 23 bases remaining between them. CDR1 and CDR2 (germline): SNHLY, FYNNEI. The CDR3 length is 18 residues. Full variable domain (rest looked up from reference TRBV2 and TRBJ2-5): EPEVTQTPSHQVTQMGQEVILRCVPISNHLYFYWYRQILGQKVEFLVSFYNNEISEKSEIFDDQFSVERPDGSNFTLKIRSTKLEDSAMYFCASSRGWAVRFPQETQYFGPGTRLLVL.

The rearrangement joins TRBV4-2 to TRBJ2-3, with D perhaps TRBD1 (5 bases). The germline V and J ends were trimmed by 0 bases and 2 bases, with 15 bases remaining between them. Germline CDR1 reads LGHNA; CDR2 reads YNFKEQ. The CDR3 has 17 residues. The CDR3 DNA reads TGTGCCAGCAGCCAAGATGAAGGGGTAGCCTCCACAGATACGCAGTATTTT. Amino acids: CASSQDEGVASTDTQYF.

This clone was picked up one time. In nucleotides, the CDR3 is TGTGCCAGTAGTCCAGAAACCGACAATGAGCAGTTCTTC. It encodes CASSPETDNEQFF. The rearrangement uses TRBV19 and TRBJ2-1; D is ambiguous. This CDR3 has 13 amino acids. Looked up from germline, CDR1 is LNHDA and CDR2 is SQIVND (reference sequence). V dropped 5 bases and J dropped 5 bases, with 10 bases sitting between them.

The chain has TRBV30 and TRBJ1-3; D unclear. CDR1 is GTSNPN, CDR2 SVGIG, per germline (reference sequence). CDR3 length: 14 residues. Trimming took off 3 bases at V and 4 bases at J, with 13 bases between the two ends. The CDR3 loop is CAWRDGYSGNTIYF. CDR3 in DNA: TGTGCCTGGAGGGACGGTTACTCCGGAAACACCATATATTTT.

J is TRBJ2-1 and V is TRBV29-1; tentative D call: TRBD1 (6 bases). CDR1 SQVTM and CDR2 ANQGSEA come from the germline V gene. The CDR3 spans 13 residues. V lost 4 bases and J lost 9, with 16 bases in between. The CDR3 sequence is CSVVAGVGAEQFF. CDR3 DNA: TGCAGCGTTGTTGCAGGGGTAGGGGCTGAGCAGTTCTTC.

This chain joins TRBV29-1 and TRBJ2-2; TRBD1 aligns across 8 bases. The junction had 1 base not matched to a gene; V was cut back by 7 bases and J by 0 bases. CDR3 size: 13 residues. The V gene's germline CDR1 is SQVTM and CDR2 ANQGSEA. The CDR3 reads CSADRANTGELFF. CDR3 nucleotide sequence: TGCAGCGCGGACAGGGCGAACACCGGGGAGCTGTTTTTT.

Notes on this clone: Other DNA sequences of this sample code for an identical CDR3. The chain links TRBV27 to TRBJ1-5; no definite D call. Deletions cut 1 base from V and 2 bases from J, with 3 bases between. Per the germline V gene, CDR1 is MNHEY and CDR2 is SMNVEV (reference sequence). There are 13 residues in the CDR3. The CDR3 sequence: CASSLFGNQPQHF. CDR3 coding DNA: TGTGCCAGCAGTTTATTCGGCAATCAGCCCCAGCATTTT.

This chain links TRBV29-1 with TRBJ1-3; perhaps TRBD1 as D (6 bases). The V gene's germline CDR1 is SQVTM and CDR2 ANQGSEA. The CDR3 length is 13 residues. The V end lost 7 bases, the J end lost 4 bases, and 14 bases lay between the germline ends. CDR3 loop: CSAEGGTGNTIYF. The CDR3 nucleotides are TGCAGCGCCGAAGGGGGGACCGGAAACACCATATATTTT.

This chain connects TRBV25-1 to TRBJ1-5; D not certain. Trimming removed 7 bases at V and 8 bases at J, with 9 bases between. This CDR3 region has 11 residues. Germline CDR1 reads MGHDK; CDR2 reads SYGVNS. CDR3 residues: CASNFGKPQHF. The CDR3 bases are TGTGCCAGCAATTTTGGTAAGCCCCAGCATTTT.

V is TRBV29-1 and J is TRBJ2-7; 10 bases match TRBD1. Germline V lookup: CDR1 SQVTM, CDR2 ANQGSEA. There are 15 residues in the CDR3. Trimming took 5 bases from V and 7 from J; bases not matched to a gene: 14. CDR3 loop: CSVSPGQGTLREQYF. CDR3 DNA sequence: TGCAGCGTTTCACCGGGACAGGGGACGCTACGAGAGCAGTACTTC.

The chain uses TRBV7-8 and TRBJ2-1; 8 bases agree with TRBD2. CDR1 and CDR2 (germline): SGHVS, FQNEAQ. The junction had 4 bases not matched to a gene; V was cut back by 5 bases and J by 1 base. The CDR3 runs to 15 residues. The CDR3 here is CASSITSGSYNEQFF. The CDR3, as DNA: TGTGCCAGCAGCATAACTAGCGGTTCCTACAATGAGCAGTTCTTC. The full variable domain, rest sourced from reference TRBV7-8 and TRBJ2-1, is GAGVSQSPRYKVAKRGQDVALRCDPISGHVSLFWYQQALGQGPEFLTYFQNEAQLDKSGLPSDRFFAERPEGSVSTLKIQRTQQEDSAVYLCASSITSGSYNEQFFGPGTRLTVL.

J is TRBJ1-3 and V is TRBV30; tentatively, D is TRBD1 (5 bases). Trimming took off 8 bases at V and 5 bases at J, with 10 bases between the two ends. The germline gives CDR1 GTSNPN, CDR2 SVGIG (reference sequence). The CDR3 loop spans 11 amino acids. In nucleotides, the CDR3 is TGTGCCGTTAAGGGGCGAAACACCATATATTTT. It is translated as CAVKGRNTIYF.

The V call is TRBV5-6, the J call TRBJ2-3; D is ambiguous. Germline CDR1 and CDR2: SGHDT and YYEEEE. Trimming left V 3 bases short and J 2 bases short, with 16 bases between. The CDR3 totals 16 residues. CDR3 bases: TGTGCCAGCAGCTCATCAGCCGCTGGGAACACAGATACGCAGTATTTT. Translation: CASSSSAAGNTDTQYF. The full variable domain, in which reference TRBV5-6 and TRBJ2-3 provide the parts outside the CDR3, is DAGVTQSPTHLIKTRGQQVTLRCSPKSGHDTVSWYQQALGQGPQFIFQYYEEEERQRGNFPDRFSGHQFPNYSSELNVNALLLGDSALYLCASSSSAAGNTDTQYFGPGTRLTVL.

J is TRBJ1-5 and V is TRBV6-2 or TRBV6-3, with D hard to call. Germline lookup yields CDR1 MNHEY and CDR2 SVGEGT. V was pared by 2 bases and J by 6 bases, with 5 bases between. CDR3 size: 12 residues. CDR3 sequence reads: CASSYLSQPQHF. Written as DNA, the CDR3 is TGTGCCAGCAGTTACCTCAGTCAGCCCCAGCATTTT.

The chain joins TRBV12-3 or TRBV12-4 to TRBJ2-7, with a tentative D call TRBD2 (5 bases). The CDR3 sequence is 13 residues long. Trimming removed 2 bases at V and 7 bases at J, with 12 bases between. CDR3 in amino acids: CASSLLEREEQYF. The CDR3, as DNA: TGTGCCAGCAGTTTACTAGAGAGGGAGGAGCAGTACTTC.